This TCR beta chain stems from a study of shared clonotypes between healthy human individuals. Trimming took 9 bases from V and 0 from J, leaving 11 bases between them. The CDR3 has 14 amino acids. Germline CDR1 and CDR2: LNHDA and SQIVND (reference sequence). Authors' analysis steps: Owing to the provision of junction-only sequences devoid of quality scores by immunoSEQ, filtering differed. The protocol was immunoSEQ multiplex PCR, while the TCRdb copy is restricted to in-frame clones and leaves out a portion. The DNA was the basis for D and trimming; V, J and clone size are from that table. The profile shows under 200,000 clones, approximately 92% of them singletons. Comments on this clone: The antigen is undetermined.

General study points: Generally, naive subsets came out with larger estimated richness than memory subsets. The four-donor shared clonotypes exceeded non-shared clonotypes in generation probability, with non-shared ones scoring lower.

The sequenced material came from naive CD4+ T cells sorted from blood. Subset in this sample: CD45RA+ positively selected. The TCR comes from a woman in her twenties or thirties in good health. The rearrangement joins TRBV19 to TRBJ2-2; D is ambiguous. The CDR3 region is CASRRLANTGELFF. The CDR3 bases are TGTGCCAGCCGAAGGTTGGCGAACACCGGGGAGCTGTTTTTT.